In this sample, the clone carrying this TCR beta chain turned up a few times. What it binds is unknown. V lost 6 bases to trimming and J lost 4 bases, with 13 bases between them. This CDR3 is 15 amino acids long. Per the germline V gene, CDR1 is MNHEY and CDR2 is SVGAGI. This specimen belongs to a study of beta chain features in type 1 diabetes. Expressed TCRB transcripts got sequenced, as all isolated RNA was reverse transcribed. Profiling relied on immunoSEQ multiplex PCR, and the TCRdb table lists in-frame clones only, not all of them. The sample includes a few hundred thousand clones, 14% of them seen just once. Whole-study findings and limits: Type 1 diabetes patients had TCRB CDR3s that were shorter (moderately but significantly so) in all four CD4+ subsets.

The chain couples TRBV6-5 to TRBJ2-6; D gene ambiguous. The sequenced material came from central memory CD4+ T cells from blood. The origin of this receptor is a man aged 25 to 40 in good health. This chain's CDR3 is CASRNPGGGANVLTF. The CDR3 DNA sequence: TGTGCCAGCAGAAACCCGGGTGGAGGGGCCAACGTCCTGACTTTC.